A selection of T cell receptor beta chains follows, all from one sample in a study of T cells in Graves' hyperthyroidism and ophthalmopathy. TCRdb itself ran the multiplex PCR reads through MiXCR, one entry per CDR3 protein. The data hold some 490,000 distinct CDR3 sequences, with roughly 23% observed a single time. The sequenced sample consisted of blood. The receptors stem from a woman between 65 and 79 years old with Graves' ophthalmopathy. The conserved cysteine and the conserved F or W are not part of the CDR3 here. Each record gives: V gene, J gene, D gene, CDR3 protein. The D gene is left open where the match is weak.

V: TRBV29-1
J: TRBJ1-4
D: .
CDR3: SAHVSNEKLF

V: TRBV7-9
J: TRBJ2-1
D: TRBD2
CDR3: ASSYTSGAYNEQF

V: TRBV6-1
J: TRBJ2-7
D: TRBD2
CDR3: ASSTTASGRPYEQY

V: TRBV11-2
J: TRBJ1-1
D: .
CDR3: ASRKGSGTEAF

V: TRBV7-9
J: TRBJ2-1
D: TRBD1
CDR3: ASSSGQGTNNEQF

V: TRBV7-9
J: TRBJ1-1
D: .
CDR3: ASSLDVVAEAF

V: TRBV11-2
J: TRBJ2-5
D: .
CDR3: ASRGGGTQY

V: TRBV27
J: TRBJ2-7
D: .
CDR3: ASSRGQHSYEQY

V: TRBV6-5
J: TRBJ1-1
D: .
CDR3: ASSYSRGGTEAF

V: TRBV11-1
J: TRBJ2-6
D: TRBD1
CDR3: ASHRQGVLTGANVLT

V: TRBV3-1
J: TRBJ2-2
D: TRBD2
CDR3: ASSQDLAGARELF

V: TRBV30
J: TRBJ1-2
D: TRBD1
CDR3: AWRRPGTGPDT

V: TRBV10-3
J: TRBJ2-2
D: .
CDR3: AISPGRVSNTGELF

V: TRBV28
J: TRBJ2-1
D: .
CDR3: ARAEDEQF

V: TRBV11-2
J: TRBJ2-1
D: TRBD2
CDR3: ASSFGLAGSEQF

V: TRBV14
J: TRBJ1-1
D: .
CDR3: ASSQLMNAEAF

V: TRBV27
J: TRBJ2-7
D: TRBD1
CDR3: ASNQQGIPSEQY

V: TRBV20-1
J: TRBJ1-5
D: TRBD1
CDR3: SARGGQGAFGPQH

V: TRBV5-1
J: TRBJ1-4
D: TRBD1
CDR3: ASSLGQGGTLF

V: TRBV19
J: TRBJ1-5
D: TRBD1
CDR3: ASSSTGVSNQPQH

V: TRBV6-4
J: TRBJ1-6
D: TRBD1
CDR3: ASRQGEYNSPLH

V: TRBV5-8
J: TRBJ1-1
D: .
CDR3: ASSVNRYHEAF

V: TRBV7-2
J: TRBJ2-1
D: .
CDR3: ASSLSGRYRTHLRNEQF

V: TRBV11-2
J: TRBJ2-5
D: TRBD2
CDR3: ASSLSFGSGRGETQY

V: TRBV5-1
J: TRBJ1-5
D: TRBD1
CDR3: ASSSGTGGGNQPQH

V: TRBV12-3/TRBV12-4
J: TRBJ2-7
D: .
CDR3: ASSPGQKLLSYEQY

V: TRBV30
J: TRBJ2-2
D: .
CDR3: AWKSDGTGELF

V: TRBV5-1
J: TRBJ1-5
D: .
CDR3: ASSLRGAANQPQH

V: TRBV7-9
J: TRBJ1-2
D: TRBD1
CDR3: ASSSIRGSAYGYT

V: TRBV27
J: TRBJ2-7
D: .
CDR3: ASRQGRESYEQY

V: TRBV3-1
J: TRBJ1-1
D: TRBD1
CDR3: ASSSTGTTEAF

V: TRBV7-2
J: TRBJ2-1
D: .
CDR3: ASSPSGSHNEQF

V: TRBV4-3
J: TRBJ1-2
D: .
CDR3: ASSQVPGSADGYT

V: TRBV28
J: TRBJ2-1
D: TRBD1
CDR3: ASSFLDRDYNEQF

V: TRBV5-1
J: TRBJ2-7
D: .
CDR3: ASSFQSLGSGEQY

V: TRBV7-2
J: TRBJ2-1
D: .
CDR3: ASSLVGGTLNEQF

V: TRBV6-5
J: TRBJ2-2
D: .
CDR3: ASSYFARTGFHGELF

V: TRBV6-1
J: TRBJ1-3
D: TRBD1
CDR3: ASSRGDREENTIY

V: TRBV7-9
J: TRBJ2-1
D: TRBD2
CDR3: ASSRRGGGVRNEQF

V: TRBV5-1
J: TRBJ1-4
D: .
CDR3: ASSTLWGRANEKLF

V: TRBV3-1
J: TRBJ2-1
D: TRBD2
CDR3: ASSPTGASGINEQF

V: TRBV5-4
J: TRBJ2-5
D: .
CDR3: ASTSGRSQETQY

V: TRBV5-5
J: TRBJ1-6
D: .
CDR3: ASSLVPGGYNSPLH

V: TRBV20-1
J: TRBJ2-1
D: .
CDR3: SARAHLARSYNEQF

V: TRBV12-3/TRBV12-4
J: TRBJ2-7
D: TRBD2
CDR3: ANSLGLEVGEQY

V: TRBV5-1
J: TRBJ1-1
D: .
CDR3: ASSLDLGTNTEAF

V: TRBV10-2
J: TRBJ2-1
D: .
CDR3: ASSESGTPPYNEQF

V: TRBV24-1
J: TRBJ2-1
D: .
CDR3: ATSAQPLYNEQF

V: TRBV9
J: TRBJ1-1
D: .
CDR3: ASSVAGGAVTEAF

V: TRBV11-2
J: TRBJ2-5
D: TRBD2
CDR3: ASSLVRLAGAEGETQY

V: TRBV6-1
J: TRBJ1-5
D: TRBD1
CDR3: ASSPLGQGGPQH

V: TRBV19
J: TRBJ2-3
D: .
CDR3: ASSPGPLGTDTQY

V: TRBV2
J: TRBJ2-2
D: TRBD2
CDR3: ASSETGGPIGELF

V: TRBV12-3/TRBV12-4
J: TRBJ2-2
D: TRBD2
CDR3: ASGAGENTGELF

V: TRBV3-1
J: TRBJ2-1
D: .
CDR3: ASSQGEQVNNEQF

V: TRBV28
J: TRBJ2-5
D: .
CDR3: ASSRGAQLGSQETQY

V: TRBV29-1
J: TRBJ2-5
D: .
CDR3: SVDSGRTQY